The next 22 T cell receptor beta chains were all read from a single sample in a study of identifying expanded T cells in peripheral blood. Produced via immunoSEQ multiplex PCR; TCRdb's table is partial and in-frame only. The data contain roughly 92,000 clones, 85% to 90% of them singletons. The sequencing sample was made of blood. The receptor set was obtained from a person aged 18 to 70 in good health.

The chain uses TRBV13 and TRBJ1-1; no firm D call. The CDR3 spans 13 residues. Between the trimmed V and J ends, which lost 0 bases and 5 bases, there was a span of 7 bases. Germline lookup yields CDR1 PRHDT and CDR2 FYEKMQ (reference sequence). CDR3 bases: TGTGCCAGCAGCTTAGGCCCGGTAACTGAAGCTTTCTTT. Its protein is CASSLGPVTEAFF.

The rearrangement links TRBV29-1 to TRBJ1-2, with 11 bases fitting TRBD1. V was pared by 6 bases and J by 6 bases, with 6 bases of the junction left unmatched. The CDR3 contains 13 residues. Germline CDR1 SQVTM, CDR2 ANQGSEA. The CDR3 spells CSVSSGQGDGYTF. CDR3 DNA sequence: TGCAGCGTCTCCTCGGGACAGGGGGATGGCTACACCTTC.

The chain combines TRBV6-1 with TRBJ2-7; 7 bases are shared with TRBD1. This CDR3 is built from 14 residues. Germline V gene lookup returns CDR1 MNHNS and CDR2 SASEGT. The ends lost 0 bases at V and 6 bases at J; junction bases unmatched: 5. The CDR3 spells CASSEADAGGEQYF. CDR3 coding DNA: TGTGCCAGCAGTGAAGCCGACGCAGGGGGCGAGCAGTACTTC.

This clone has a single count. The V and J genes are TRBV6-5 and TRBJ1-1; TRBD1 matches 7 bases. The CDR3 consists of 13 residues. V was clipped by 8 bases and J by 2 bases; unmatched bases: 5. CDR1 and CDR2 (germline): MNHEY, SVGAGI. This CDR3 reads CASGRTGNTEAFF. The CDR3 region has the DNA TGTGCCAGCGGCCGGACAGGAAACACTGAAGCTTTCTTT.

The V call is TRBV19, the J call TRBJ2-2, with D possibly TRBD1 on 6 matching bases. Between the trimmed V and J ends, which lost 5 bases and 2 bases, there was a span of 12 bases. Germline values: CDR1 LNHDA, CDR2 SQIVND (reference sequence). The CDR3 spans 15 residues. The CDR3 loop is CASSDQGINTGELFF. The CDR3 bases are TGTGCCAGTAGTGACCAGGGGATCAACACCGGGGAGCTGTTTTTT.

The gene calls are TRBV7-9 and TRBJ1-1; D remains unclear. V was pared by 1 base and J by 1 base, with 4 bases between. This CDR3 comprises 13 residues. Germline CDR1 SEHNR, CDR2 FQNEAQ (reference sequence). CDR3: CASSLVENTEAFF. DNA of the CDR3: TGTGCCAGCAGCTTAGTCGAGAACACTGAAGCTTTCTTT.

There are a few counts of this clone. The V and J genes are TRBV7-2 and TRBJ1-4; 8 bases align to TRBD1. Germline lookup yields CDR1 SGHTA and CDR2 FQGNSA. The CDR3 covers 15 residues. With 5 bases clipped from V and 7 bases from J, the junction kept 9 bases outside the gene matches. The DNA for the CDR3 is TGTGCCAGCAGCCCAACTGGACAGGGTAGTGAAAAACTGTTTTTT. Protein product: CASSPTGQGSEKLFF. The full variable domain, completed using reference TRBV7-2 and TRBJ1-4, is GAGVSQSPSNKVTEKGKDVELRCDPISGHTALYWYRQSLGQGLEFLIYFQGNSAPDKSGLPSDRFSAERTGGSVSTLTIQRTQQEDSAVYLCASSPTGQGSEKLFFGSGTQLSVL.

The V and J genes are TRBV11-2 and TRBJ2-1; either TRBD1 or TRBD2 may supply D (5 bases each). Germline V gene sequence: CDR1 SGHAT, CDR2 FQNNGV. This CDR3 is 13 amino acids long. V was clipped by 5 bases and J by 9 bases, with 14 bases between them. The CDR3 DNA reads TGTGCCAGCAGCGGTGAGGGACCCCGTGAGCAGTTCTTC. This encodes CASSGEGPREQFF.

The table lists this clone with a count of one. Other nucleotide sequences from this sample produce the same CDR3. The chain is built from TRBV18 and TRBJ1-5, with D possibly TRBD1 on 6 matching bases. The CDR3 extends over 14 amino acids. Per germline, CDR1 KGHSH and CDR2 LQKENI. The V end was cut by 2 bases, the J end by 2 bases, with 7 bases between. In nucleotides, the CDR3 is TGTGCCAGCTCACCAGGGGGCCGCAATCAGCCCCAGCATTTT. Its translation is CASSPGGRNQPQHF.

The chain links TRBV7-2 to TRBJ1-2; D ambiguous. CDR3 length equals 13 residues. Per germline, CDR1 SGHTA and CDR2 FQGNSA. The V gene lost 2 bases and the J gene lost 1 base, with 5 bases spanning the gap. The CDR3 loop reads CASSLKVNYGYTF. The CDR3 region has the DNA TGTGCCAGCAGCTTAAAGGTTAACTATGGCTACACCTTC.

This sequence joins TRBV6-5 and TRBJ2-7; TRBD1 matches 7 bases. This CDR3 region has 14 residues. V shed 6 bases, J shed 2 bases, and the junction held 7 bases outside the gene matches. Germline V gives CDR1 MNHEY, CDR2 SVGAGI. CDR3 bases: TGTGCCAGCAGCCCAACAGGGGATCCCTACGAGCAGTACTTC. Its protein is CASSPTGDPYEQYF.

J is TRBJ1-5 and V is TRBV15; D unresolved. V shed 0 bases and J shed 3 bases, with 9 bases lying between them. The CDR3 runs to 15 residues. The germline V gene has CDR1 LNHNV and CDR2 YYDKDF (reference sequence). The CDR3 loop reads CATSRDVGNNQPQHF. CDR3 nucleotide sequence: TGTGCCACCAGCAGAGACGTCGGAAACAATCAGCCCCAGCATTTT.

The chain couples TRBV6-1 to TRBJ1-4, with a possible D match to TRBD1 (6 bases). The CDR3 has 15 amino acids. Between the trimmed V and J ends, which lost 4 bases and 5 bases, there was a span of 14 bases. Looked up from germline, CDR1 is MNHNS and CDR2 is SASEGT. The CDR3 here is CASSANREGNEKLFF. The CDR3 region has the DNA TGTGCCAGCAGTGCGAACAGGGAGGGGAATGAAAAACTGTTTTTT.

The rearrangement links TRBV10-3 to TRBJ2-2, with D unclear. V was cut by 8 bases and J by 2 bases, with 6 bases left in between. The CDR3 spans 12 residues. The germline V gene has CDR1 ENHRY and CDR2 SYGVKD. The CDR3 sequence is CAISPNTGELFF. In nucleotides, the CDR3 is TGTGCCATCTCACCAAACACCGGGGAGCTGTTTTTT.

The chain is built from TRBV7-2 and TRBJ1-3; D unclear. CDR1 is SGHTA and CDR2 is FQGNSA in the germline V gene. V lost 0 bases to trimming and J lost 0 bases, with 9 bases between them. The CDR3 spans 16 residues. The CDR3 coding sequence is TGTGCCAGCAGCTTAGCAGTGGCGTCCTCTGGAAACACCATATATTTT. Residues: CASSLAVASSGNTIYF.

This chain joins TRBV4-1 and TRBJ2-3; TRBD2 aligns across 11 bases. Trimming at V came to 0 bases and at J to 2 bases, leaving 7 bases not matched to a gene. In germline, CDR1 is MGHRA, CDR2 YSYEKL. The CDR3 covers 18 residues. The CDR3 here is CASSQEASGGTYTDTQYF. Here the CDR3 DNA reads TGCGCCAGCAGCCAAGAAGCTAGCGGGGGGACCTACACAGATACGCAGTATTTT.

This chain joins TRBV29-1 and TRBJ2-5; 7 positions match TRBD2. Looked up from germline, CDR1 is SQVTM and CDR2 is ANQGSEA. V shed 6 bases, J shed 4 bases, and the junction held 8 bases outside the gene matches. The CDR3 consists of 13 residues. The chain's CDR3 is CSVRWGGTETQYF. CDR3 in DNA: TGCAGCGTCCGGTGGGGAGGGACAGAGACCCAGTACTTC.

This clone is medium-sized in the sample. The chain has TRBV18 and TRBJ1-2, with D hard to call. Germline lookup yields CDR1 KGHSH and CDR2 LQKENI. CDR3 size: 13 residues. V lost 5 bases to trimming and J lost 0 bases, with 7 bases between them. Here the CDR3 reads CASSSGPNYGYTF. In DNA, the CDR3 is TGTGCCAGCTCAAGCGGCCCTAACTATGGCTACACCTTC. The whole variable domain, remainder taken from reference TRBV18 and TRBJ1-2, is NAGVMQNPRHLVRRRGQEARLRCSPMKGHSHVYWYRQLPEEGLKFMVYLQKENIIDESGMPKERFSAEFPKEGPSILRIQQVVRGDSAAYFCASSSGPNYGYTFGSGTRLTVV.

The chain joins TRBV15 to TRBJ1-5; D is ambiguous. The CDR3 loop spans 13 amino acids. V was shortened by 1 base and J by 2 bases, with 3 bases between the two germline ends. Germline CDR1 and CDR2: LNHNV and YYDKDF (reference sequence). The CDR3 coding sequence is TGTGCCACCAGCAGAGCAGGCAATCAGCCCCAGCATTTT. Amino acids: CATSRAGNQPQHF.

This clone was seen a single time. CDR3 in amino acids: CASSFQGWGSYEQYF. The CDR3, as DNA: TGTGCCAGCAGTTTCCAGGGGTGGGGGTCCTACGAGCAGTACTTC. The chain has TRBV28 and TRBJ2-7, with D maybe TRBD1 (6 bases). The CDR3 is 15 residues long. Germline V gene sequence: CDR1 MDHEN, CDR2 SYDVKM. The V end was cut by 3 bases, the J end by 1 base, with 13 bases between. Drawing the rest from reference TRBV28 and TRBJ2-7, the complete variable domain is DVKVTQSSRYLVKRTGEKVFLECVQDMDHENMFWYRQDPGLGLRLIYFSYDVKMKEKGDIPEGYSVSREKKERFSLILESASTNQTSMYLCASSFQGWGSYEQYFGPGTRLTVT.

The CDR3, as DNA: TGTGCCAGCAGCACCGGGACAGGGGGCGCAGAGACCCAGTACTTC. Residues: CASSTGTGGAETQYF. This chain connects TRBV11-1 to TRBJ2-5; TRBD1 matches 12 bases. Germline values: CDR1 SGHAT, CDR2 FQDESV (reference sequence). The CDR3 has 15 residues. The junction had 5 bases not matched to a gene; V was cut back by 5 bases and J by 4 bases.

This rearrangement joins TRBV27 to TRBJ1-2; 8 nucleotides agree with TRBD1. Germline values: CDR1 MNHEY, CDR2 SMNVEV (reference sequence). V lost 6 bases and J lost 5; bases outside the gene matches: 5. The CDR3 length is 13 residues. The CDR3 sequence: CASRTTGGYGYTF. The CDR3 nucleotides read TGTGCCAGCAGGACTACAGGGGGATATGGCTACACCTTC.